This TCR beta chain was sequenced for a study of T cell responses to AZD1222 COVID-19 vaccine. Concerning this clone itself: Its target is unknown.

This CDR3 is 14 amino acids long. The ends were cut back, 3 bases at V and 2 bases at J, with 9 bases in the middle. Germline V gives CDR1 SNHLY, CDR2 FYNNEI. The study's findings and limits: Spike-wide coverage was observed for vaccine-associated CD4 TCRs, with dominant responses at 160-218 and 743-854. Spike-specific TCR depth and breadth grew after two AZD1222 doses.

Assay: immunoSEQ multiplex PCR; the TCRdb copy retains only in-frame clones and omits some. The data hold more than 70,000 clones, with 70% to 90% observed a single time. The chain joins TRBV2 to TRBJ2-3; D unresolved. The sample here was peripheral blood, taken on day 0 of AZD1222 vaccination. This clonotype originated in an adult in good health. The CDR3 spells CASSEWQNTDTQYF. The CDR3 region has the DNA TGTGCCAGCAGTGAGTGGCAGAACACAGATACGCAGTATTTT.